This T cell receptor (beta chain) came from a study of molecular identifiers for immune sequencing clone quantification. General observations from the study: Spiked Jurkat TCR RNA equal to one cell could reportedly be picked out among one million naive cells.

Each CDR3 protein gets one entry after TCRdb re-called the PCR reads with MiXCR. The profile covers over 9,000 distinct CDR3 sequences, with roughly 14% appearing a single time and approximately 1.5% taken by the ten largest. The CDR3 extends over 16 amino acids. Per germline, CDR1 MGHRA and CDR2 YSYEKL. V shed 0 bases and J shed 4 bases, with 15 bases lying between them. This clonotype was detected ten times or more. The target antigen is unknown. This receptor was obtained from a human donor in good health. Some libraries in this study had Jurkat cell RNA spiked in. Sequencing used naive CD8+ T cells from blood, with Jurkat cell RNA spiked in. Subset described: FACS-sorted CD8+CD4-CCR7+CD45RA+ naive T cells. The V and J genes are TRBV4-1 and TRBJ2-5; D remains unclear. The CDR3 reads CASSQDAFTRGETQYF. The CDR3 nucleotides read TGCGCCAGCAGCCAAGATGCCTTTACTCGCGGAGAGACCCAGTACTTC.